Shown below are 15 T cell receptor beta chains from a single sample sequenced in a study of molecular identifiers for immune sequencing clone quantification. TCRdb used MiXCR to reprocess the PCR reads, holding one entry per CDR3 protein. Of nearly 650,000 distinct CDR3 sequences in the sample, over 25% were seen once. Material: naive CD8+ T cells from blood, with Jurkat cell RNA spiked in. Subset in this sample: FACS-sorted CD8+CD4-CCR7+CD45RA+ naive T cells. Receptor source: a human donor in good health. Some libraries in this study had Jurkat cell RNA spiked in.

The chain recombines TRBV27 with TRBJ2-4, with 8 positions matching TRBD1. The germline V gene encodes CDR1 MNHEY and CDR2 SMNVEV (reference sequence). Germline trimming cut 6 bases from V and 6 bases from J; bases unmatched to any gene: 4. This CDR3 contains 13 residues. CDR3 coding DNA: TGTGCCAGCAGCTTCGACAGGGGAAACATTCAGTACTTC. Translating gives CASSFDRGNIQYF.

This clonotype was recorded many times. The chain has TRBV6-2 or TRBV6-3 and TRBJ1-1; D unresolved. V was cut by 2 bases and J by 2 bases, with 6 bases left in between. Germline V lookup: CDR1 MNHEY, CDR2 SVGEGT. CDR3 size: 13 residues. CDR3 sequence reads: CASSYNPNTEAFF. The CDR3 bases are TGTGCCAGCAGTTACAACCCTAACACTGAAGCTTTCTTT.

As regards this clonotype: A much bigger clone sits one base away, suggesting this may be a read error. V is TRBV12-3 or TRBV12-4 and J is TRBJ2-2; D perhaps matches TRBD1 (5 bases). V was pared by 1 base and J by 6 bases, with 9 bases between. This CDR3 spans 14 amino acids. The CDR3, as DNA: TGTGCCAGCAGTTTAGTCACAGGCCCCGGGGAGCTGTTTTTT. Translated, it gives CASSLVTGPGELFF.

Concerning this clonotype itself: This may be a read error, as it is one base from a much larger clone. This sequence joins TRBV9 and TRBJ2-2; D is perhaps TRBD2 (6 bases). Germline V gene sequence: CDR1 SGDLS, CDR2 YYNGEE. The CDR3 loop spans 12 amino acids. In nucleotides, the CDR3 is TGTGCCAGCAGCGTAGAGGGCGGGGAGCTGATTTTT. Protein sequence: CASSVEGGELIF.

The table lists this clonotype with many counts. The J gene is TRBJ2-7, the V gene TRBV7-2, with 8 bases lining up with TRBD2. The J segment lost 7 bases and the V segment lost 1 base, leaving 9 bases of the junction unmatched. The CDR3 totals 15 residues. The germline CDR1 and CDR2 sequences are SGHTA and FQGNSA. The CDR3 nucleotides read TGTGCCAGCAGCTTAGTAGCGGGGATGACAGCAGAGCAGTACTTC. Translation: CASSLVAGMTAEQYF.

The CDR3 DNA sequence: TGCGCCAGCAGCCAACGACTAGCGGGAGTGATTTACGAGCAGTACTTC. Its translation is CASSQRLAGVIYEQYF. The J gene is TRBJ2-7, the V gene TRBV4-1; 12 positions agree with TRBD2. Germline CDR1 and CDR2: MGHRA and YSYEKL. V dropped 2 bases and J dropped 4; count of bases not matched to a gene: 6. This CDR3 comprises 16 residues.

Details on this clonotype: A read error is possible here, since a much larger clone lies one base away. The rearrangement joins TRBV20-1 to TRBJ2-7, with 8 bases aligning to TRBD2. Germline lookup yields CDR1 DFQATT and CDR2 SNEGSKA (reference sequence). This CDR3 has 13 amino acids. Unmatched junction bases numbered 4, after V lost 5 bases and J lost 1 base. Here the CDR3 reads CSAYGLASYEQYF. The CDR3 region has the DNA TGCAGTGCTTACGGACTAGCATCCTACGAGCAGTACTTC.

Regarding this clonotype: This sequence may be a read error, since a much larger clone differs from it by one base. The V gene is TRBV4-1, the J gene TRBJ1-1, with D hard to call. From germline, CDR1 is MGHRA and CDR2 YSYEKL. CDR3 size: 14 residues. Trimming removed 1 base at V and 1 base at J, with 7 bases between. The CDR3 is CASSQVGSNTEAFF. The CDR3 DNA reads TGCGCCAGCAGCCAAGTAGGGTCGAACACTGAAGCTTTCTTT.

This clonotype was recorded once. At one of its ends the junction is not consistent with the germline gene, which may arise from a read error. CDR3 DNA sequence: TGCGCCAGCAGCCAAGATTATTCTGGGCTAGCGGACTACGTGCAGTACTTC. Protein product: CASSQDYSGLADYVQYF. The chain links TRBV4-3 to TRBJ2-7, with TRBD2 matching over 7 bases. Germline V gene sequence: CDR1 LGHNA, CDR2 YSLEER. This CDR3 is built from 17 residues.

This clonotype was seen many times. V gene TRBV2 combines with J gene TRBJ1-1; 8 positions agree with TRBD1. The V gene's germline CDR1 is SNHLY and CDR2 FYNNEI. The CDR3 consists of 15 residues. The ends lost 1 base at V and 11 bases at J; junction bases unmatched: 12. The CDR3 DNA is TGTGCCAGCAGTGAAGGCAGGGGGCCCGATTCTACGGCTTTCTTT. This sequence encodes CASSEGRGPDSTAFF. The whole variable domain, remainder taken from reference TRBV2 and TRBJ1-1, is EPEVTQTPSHQVTQMGQEVILRCVPISNHLYFYWYRQILGQKVEFLVSFYNNEISEKSEIFDDQFSVERPDGSNFTLKIRSTKLEDSAMYFCASSEGRGPDSTAFFGQGTRLTVV.

The count of this clonotype is one. J is TRBJ2-2 and V is TRBV7-9, with D perhaps matching TRBD1 or TRBD2 (5 bases each). The V and J ends lost 7 bases and 3 bases respectively, with 21 bases between them. The CDR3 is 17 amino acids. Germline V CDR1 and CDR2: SEHNR, FQNEAQ (reference sequence). The CDR3: CASIPGQPYMHTGELFF. Written as DNA, the CDR3 is TGTGCCAGCATCCCGGGGCAGCCATACATGCACACCGGGGAGCTGTTTTTT.

This clonotype was seen repeatedly, ten times or more. Here the CDR3 DNA reads TGCGCCAGCAGCCAAGGGACTCCCACTGAAGCTTTCTTT. Translated, it gives CASSQGTPTEAFF. The chain is built from TRBV4-1 and TRBJ1-1; no reliable D call. Germline assignment: CDR1 MGHRA and CDR2 YSYEKL. The CDR3 spans 13 residues. Trimming stripped 1 base from V and 4 bases from J, with 7 bases between.

This clonotype was seen many times. The genes are TRBV28 and TRBJ2-2, with TRBD2 as a possible D gene (5 bases). V was trimmed by 8 bases and J by 3 bases, leaving 10 bases between them. The CDR3 spans 13 residues. The germline V gene encodes CDR1 MDHEN and CDR2 SYDVKM. This CDR3 reads CASVKDYTGELFF. The CDR3 bases are TGTGCCAGCGTGAAGGACTACACCGGGGAGCTGTTTTTT. Full variable domain (missing parts from reference TRBV28 and TRBJ2-2): DVKVTQSSRYLVKRTGEKVFLECVQDMDHENMFWYRQDPGLGLRLIYFSYDVKMKEKGDIPEGYSVSREKKERFSLILESASTNQTSMYLCASVKDYTGELFFGEGSRLTVL.

Concerning this clonotype itself: One junction end disagrees with the germline gene, perhaps due to a read error. This chain connects TRBV11-2 to TRBJ2-7, with a weak D call TRBD1 (5 bases). Germline V gives CDR1 SGHAT, CDR2 FQNNGV. The CDR3 spans 15 residues. The CDR3, as DNA: TGTGCCAGCAGCCTAGATGCCCCAGGGACCTACGAGCAGTACTTC. Its protein product is CASSLDAPGTYEQYF.

In its sample, this clonotype was seen many times. The chain carries TRBV20-1 and TRBJ2-3, with D possibly matching TRBD2 (6 bases). The V gene's germline CDR1 is DFQATT and CDR2 SNEGSKA (reference sequence). The CDR3 runs to 11 residues. The CDR3 sequence is CTGEFTDTQYF. The CDR3 nucleotides read TGCACGGGGGAATTCACAGATACGCAGTATTTT.